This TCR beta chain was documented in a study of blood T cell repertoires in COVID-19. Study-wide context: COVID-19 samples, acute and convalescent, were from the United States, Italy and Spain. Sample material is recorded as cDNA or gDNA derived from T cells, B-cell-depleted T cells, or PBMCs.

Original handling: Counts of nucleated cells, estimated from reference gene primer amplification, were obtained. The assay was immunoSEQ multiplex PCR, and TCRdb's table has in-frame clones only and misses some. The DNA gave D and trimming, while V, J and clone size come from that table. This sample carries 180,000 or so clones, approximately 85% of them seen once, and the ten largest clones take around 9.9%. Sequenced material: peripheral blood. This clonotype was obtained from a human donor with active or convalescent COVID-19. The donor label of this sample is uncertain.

The CDR3 sequence: CASSLERTSGYTGELFF. In nucleotides, the CDR3 is TGCGCCAGCAGCTTGGAGAGGACTAGCGGTTACACCGGGGAGCTGTTTTTT. The chain combines TRBV5-1 with TRBJ2-2; 10 bases agree with TRBD2. Germline V gene data show CDR1 as SGHRS and CDR2 as YFSETQ. The length of the CDR3 is 17 residues. V trimming: 0 bases; J trimming: 3 bases; junction bases outside the gene matches: 5. The complete variable domain, with remaining parts taken from reference TRBV5-1 and TRBJ2-2, reads KAGVTQTPRYLIKTRGQQVTLSCSPISGHRSVSWYQQTPGQGLQFLFEYFSETQRNKGNFPGRFSGRQFSNSRSEMNVSTLELGDSALYLCASSLERTSGYTGELFFGEGSRLTVL.